This record concerns one TCR beta chain sequence. The CDR3 sequence is 14 residues long. J was trimmed by 4 bases and V by 4 bases; bases with no gene match: 3. Germline assignment: CDR1 SGHAT and CDR2 FQDESV (reference sequence). TCRdb's table, derived via immunoSEQ multiplex PCR, lists solely in-frame clones and lacks some. Of almost 90,000 clones detected, about 94% appear once; the ten largest clones hold 0.24%. The sample comes from a study of technical replicates of blood from a few donors. The chain carries TRBV11-1 and TRBJ2-7, with 11 bases matching TRBD1. Material for sequencing was T cells isolated from PBMCs. This TCR was recovered from a human donor in good health. The CDR3 spells CASSSRDRGYEQYF. The CDR3 DNA sequence: TGTGCCAGCAGCTCCCGGGACAGGGGGTACGAGCAGTACTTC. The variable domain in full, with the rest retrieved from reference TRBV11-1 and TRBJ2-7, is EAEVAQSPRYKITEKSQAVAFWCDPISGHATLYWYRQILGQGPELLVQFQDESVVDDSQLPKDRFSAERLKGVDSTLKIQPAELGDSAMYLCASSSRDRGYEQYFGPGTRLTVT.